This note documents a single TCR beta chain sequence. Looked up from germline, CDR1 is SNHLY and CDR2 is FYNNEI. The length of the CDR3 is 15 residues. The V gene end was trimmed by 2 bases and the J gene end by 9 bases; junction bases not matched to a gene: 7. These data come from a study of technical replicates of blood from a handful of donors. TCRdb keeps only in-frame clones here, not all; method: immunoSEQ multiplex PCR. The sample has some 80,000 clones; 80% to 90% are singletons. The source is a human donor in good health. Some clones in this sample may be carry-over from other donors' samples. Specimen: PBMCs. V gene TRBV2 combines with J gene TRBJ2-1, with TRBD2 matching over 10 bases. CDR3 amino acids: CASSESAGGPGEQFF. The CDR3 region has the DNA TGTGCCAGCAGTGAATCAGCGGGAGGGCCGGGTGAGCAGTTCTTC.